These T cell receptor beta chains were read from a single sample in a study of read filtering for tumor transcriptome and immune sequencing. TCRdb called the reads again in MiXCR, with one record for every CDR3 protein. This table holds under 50,000 distinct CDR3 sequences, about an eighth found once. Input material: a population of CD138-negative cells sorted from bone marrow. The receptors come from a donor over 35 with multiple myeloma. CDR3s include the opening cysteine and the closing phenylalanine or tryptophan. The D gene is left open where the match is weak. Size is stated for part of the rows, as once, few or many counts, or as a class when the clone is expanded.

J gene | D gene | V gene | clone size | CDR3 DNA | CDR3 protein
TRBJ2-7 | TRBD2 | TRBV4-2 | many | TGTGCCAGCAGCCAAGGAGGGACTAGCGGACTTGCCTACGAGCAGTACTTC | CASSQGGTSGLAYEQYF
TRBJ2-3 | . | TRBV7-2 | . | TGTGCCAGCAGCCTTGTGGCAGCGCGCACAGATACGCAGTATTTT | CASSLVAARTDTQYF
TRBJ2-7 | . | TRBV28 | . | TGTGCCAGCAGTTTATTGCACAGCTCGATAGGATACGAGCAGTACTTC | CASSLLHSSIGYEQYF
TRBJ2-1 | . | TRBV19 | many | TGTGCCAGCGGACCAAGGCGACGGGCCTACAATGAGCAGTTCTTC | CASGPRRRAYNEQFF
TRBJ2-7 | . | TRBV10-3 | many | TGTGCCATCAGTCCAGGGGACGAGCAGTACTTC | CAISPGDEQYF
TRBJ2-3 | TRBD2 | TRBV25-1 | many | TGTGCCAGCAGTTCCCTGGAGAAGCGGGAGTGGCATACGCAGTATTTT | CASSSLEKREWHTQYF
TRBJ2-1 | . | TRBV27 | many | TGTGCCAGCAGTTCCGGGGACGCAGGCTACAATGAGCAGTTCTTC | CASSSGDAGYNEQFF
TRBJ1-1 | TRBD1 | TRBV10-3 | many | TGTGCCATCCAGGGGGAAGGGAACACTGAAGCTTTCTTT | CAIQGEGNTEAFF
TRBJ2-3 | TRBD2 | TRBV6-2/TRBV6-3 | many | TGTGCCAGCAGCGAAGCCCGACTAGCGGGACTCACAGATACGCAGTATTTT | CASSEARLAGLTDTQYF
TRBJ2-1 | . | TRBV6-1 | many | TGTGCCAGCCTGAGACTAGGGTACGACAGGAATGAGCAGTTCTTC | CASLRLGYDRNEQFF
TRBJ1-1 | . | TRBV7-8 | many | TGTGCCAGCAGCCCCAACAGGGAGGCTGAAGCTTTCTTT | CASSPNREAEAFF
TRBJ2-5 | TRBD1 | TRBV5-1 | many | TGCGCCAGCAGCTTGGCGGGCAGGGGGCTGGAGACCCAGTACTTC | CASSLAGRGLETQYF
TRBJ1-1 | . | TRBV20-1 | many | TGCAGTGCTATCTGGCAGGGGAGACCTATGAACACTGAAGCTTTCTTT | CSAIWQGRPMNTEAFF
TRBJ2-1 | . | TRBV19 | many | TGTGCCAGTAGTAGGTGGGGGGCCCAGTCTCCCTCAAATGAGCAGTTCTTC | CASSRWGAQSPSNEQFF
TRBJ2-1 | . | TRBV18 | . | TGTGCCAGCTCACCCGAGCTAGCGCCCTACAATGAGCAGTTCTTC | CASSPELAPYNEQFF
TRBJ2-5 | . | TRBV10-3 | many | TGTGCCACTGGGACTTTTCAAGAGACCCAGTACTTC | CATGTFQETQYF
TRBJ2-2 | . | TRBV7-2 | many | TGTGCCAGCAGTCGAACCGGGACTTCCAACACCGGGGAGCTGTTTTTT | CASSRTGTSNTGELFF
TRBJ2-7 | TRBD1 | TRBV20-1 | few | TGCAGTGCTAGATTGGGTACAGGGGGCTTTAACGAGCAGTACTTC | CSARLGTGGFNEQYF
TRBJ1-1 | TRBD1 | TRBV6-1 | once | TGTGCCAGCAGAAGACAGGGGGCGACTGAAGCTTTCTTT | CASRRQGATEAFF
TRBJ2-2 | . | TRBV3-1 | . | TGTGCCAGCAGCCAAGGGACAAGGTACACCGGGGAGCTGTTTTTT | CASSQGTRYTGELFF
TRBJ2-3 | . | TRBV7-9 | many | TGTGCCAGCAGCCACGCCTTTCAGGATACGCAGTATTTT | CASSHAFQDTQYF
TRBJ1-5 | TRBD1 | TRBV12-3/TRBV12-4 | few | TGTGCCAGCAGTCCACAGGGGAGCAATCAGCCCCAGCATTTT | CASSPQGSNQPQHF
TRBJ2-5 | . | TRBV9 | many | TGTGCCAGCAGCGCACGAACTAGAGGGCAAGAGACCCAGTACTTC | CASSARTRGQETQYF
TRBJ2-1 | . | TRBV2 | many | TGTGCCAGCAGTGAAAGACAGAGCAATGAGCAGTTCTTC | CASSERQSNEQFF
TRBJ1-2 | . | TRBV7-3 | once | TGTGCCAGCAGCTTATCGGGGATGGCTAACTATGGCTACTCCTTC | CASSLSGMANYGYSF
TRBJ2-2 | . | TRBV18 | many | TGTGCCAGCTCACCACGGGACTCCGGGGAGCTGTTTTTT | CASSPRDSGELFF
TRBJ2-1 | TRBD2 | TRBV28 | many | TGTGCCAGCAGTTCCCCAGGGACTAGCGGCTACAATGAGCAGTTCTTC | CASSSPGTSGYNEQFF
TRBJ2-1 | TRBD1 | TRBV7-8 | many | TGTGCCAGCAGTTTCGACAGGGCCACCTACAATGAGCAGTTCTTC | CASSFDRATYNEQFF
TRBJ2-1 | TRBD2 | TRBV11-2 | many | TGTGCCAGCAGCTTAGATAGCGGGACTTGGAATGAGCAGTTCTTC | CASSLDSGTWNEQFF
TRBJ1-5 | . | TRBV20-1 | many | TGCAGTGCTAGAGTGCAGCGAGCGGAGAATCAGCCCCAGCATTTT | CSARVQRAENQPQHF
TRBJ1-1 | TRBD1 | TRBV20-1 | many | TGCAGTGCGGCGGAGACAGGGTCATTAGCTTTCTTT | CSAAETGSLAFF
TRBJ2-1 | . | TRBV5-1 | many | TGCGCCAGCAGCTCCTCCGGACAGAGCTCCTACAATGAGCAGTTCTTC | CASSSSGQSSYNEQFF
TRBJ2-2 | . | TRBV28 | . | TGTGCCAGCAGTCCCGGACAGATGAACACCGGGGAGCTGTTTTTT | CASSPGQMNTGELFF
TRBJ2-5 | . | TRBV6-5 | many | TGTGCCAGCAGTTACTCGACAGGAGATCAAGAGACCCAGTACTTC | CASSYSTGDQETQYF
TRBJ2-2 | . | TRBV7-2 | many | TGTGCCAGCAGCTTATTAGCAGGGTGGGACACCGGGGAGCTGTTTTTT | CASSLLAGWDTGELFF
TRBJ2-3 | . | TRBV5-1 | many | TGCGCCAGCAGCTTGGCCGGAGGTAGCGCCAGGGGTGTAGATACGCAGTATTTT | CASSLAGGSARGVDTQYF
TRBJ2-1 | . | TRBV4-2 | . | TGTGCCAGCAGCCAAGCCTGGGTCGGGAGCTCCTACAATGAGCAGTTCTTC | CASSQAWVGSSYNEQFF
TRBJ2-5 | . | TRBV10-3 | many | TGTGCCCACGGACCTAACGTGGGTGGAGAGACCCAGTACTTC | CAHGPNVGGETQYF
TRBJ2-5 | . | TRBV6-5 | once | TGTGCCAGCACCCCGGCGGGGCAAAATACCCAGCACTTC | CASTPAGQNTQHF
TRBJ1-2 | TRBD1 | TRBV28 | many | TGTGCCAGCAGTGAAATCCAGGGGGACTATGGCTACACCTTC | CASSEIQGDYGYTF
TRBJ2-7 | TRBD1 | TRBV6-1 | many | TGTGCCAGCATCCCCCGGGGGACAGGGAAGAACGAGCAGTACTTC | CASIPRGTGKNEQYF
TRBJ2-5 | TRBD1 | TRBV4-2 | many | TGCGCCAGCAGCCAAGAAGGCAGGGGGCGAGAGACCCAGTACTTC | CASSQEGRGRETQYF
TRBJ2-1 | . | TRBV29-1 | medium-sized | TGCAGCGTTGGGACTAATACTTACAATGAGCAGTTCTTC | CSVGTNTYNEQFF
TRBJ2-3 | TRBD1 | TRBV5-1 | many | TGCGCCAGCAGCCCGGGACAGTACACAGATACGCAGTATTTT | CASSPGQYTDTQYF
TRBJ2-2 | TRBD1 | TRBV5-5 | many | TGTGCCAGCAGCGGCCGGACAGGCGCGAACACCGGGGAGCTGTTTTTT | CASSGRTGANTGELFF
TRBJ2-3 | . | TRBV29-1 | . | TGCAGCGGGGCAGGGCTAGCGGACAGGACGCAGTATTTT | CSGAGLADRTQYF
TRBJ1-1 | TRBD1 | TRBV12-3/TRBV12-4 | many | TGTGCCAGCAGTACCGGGACAGGGAGCACTGAAGCTTTCTTT | CASSTGTGSTEAFF